Below, 14 T cell receptor beta chains from the same sample are listed, as sequenced in a study of T cells after posttransplantation cyclophosphamide. TCRdb's copy holds only in-frame clones and misses some; the assay was immunoSEQ multiplex PCR. The table lists about 22,000 clones, with no singletons. Sequencing input: PBMCs. Receptor source: a woman in her fifties or sixties in good health, CMV-negative, and a related stem cell transplant donor.

The J gene is TRBJ1-6, the V gene TRBV30; TRBD1 matches 9 bases. Germline V CDR1 and CDR2: GTSNPN, SVGIG (reference sequence). The CDR3 is made up of 16 amino acids. V dropped 2 bases and J dropped 8; count of bases not matched to a gene: 10. This chain's CDR3 is CAWSSPPGTGHSPLHF. The CDR3 DNA sequence: TGTGCCTGGAGTTCCCCCCCCGGGACAGGGCATTCACCCCTCCACTTT.

The sample holds many counts of this clone. The CDR3 reads CASSYGVHSFYGYTF. The CDR3 nucleotides read TGTGCCAGCAGCTACGGGGTCCATTCATTCTATGGCTACACCTTC. This sequence joins TRBV5-4 and TRBJ1-2; D uncertain. The CDR3 loop spans 15 amino acids. Germline V gene sequence: CDR1 SGHNT, CDR2 YYREEE (reference sequence). V gave up 3 bases and J gave up 4 bases, with 16 bases separating them.

This clone was recorded at least ten times. The chain joins TRBV7-9 to TRBJ2-2; unclear D gene. The CDR3 consists of 17 residues. The germline CDR1 and CDR2 sequences are SEHNR and FQNEAQ (reference sequence). The V end was cut by 0 bases, the J end by 6 bases, with 17 bases between. The CDR3 DNA reads TGTGCCAGCAGCTTAGCGTTGTTAACTCGGGTTCCCGGGGAGCTGTTTTTT. This encodes CASSLALLTRVPGELFF.

This clone was counted many times. The V gene is TRBV19, the J gene TRBJ1-5; 8 nucleotides line up with TRBD1. The CDR3 is 13 residues long. Trimming took 10 bases from V and 7 from J; bases not matched to a gene: 9. Looked up from germline, CDR1 is LNHDA and CDR2 is SQIVND (reference sequence). The CDR3 DNA follows: TGTGCCACCTCGGACAGGGCCGACCAGCCCCAGCATTTT. It yields the protein CATSDRADQPQHF.

This clone occurred many times. The chain uses TRBV6-5 and TRBJ1-2; 10 nucleotides line up with TRBD1. Trimming at V came to 4 bases and at J to 7 bases, leaving 12 bases not matched to a gene. Germline CDR1 reads MNHEY; CDR2 reads SVGAGI. The CDR3 totals 16 residues. The DNA for the CDR3 is TGTGCCAGCAGTTCCCCCGACAGGGGGCCATTATTTGGCTACACCTTC. It translates to CASSSPDRGPLFGYTF.

This clone was recorded at least ten times. CDR3 region: CASSIDSNTEAFF. The CDR3 coding sequence is TGTGCCAGTAGTATAGATAGCAACACTGAAGCTTTCTTT. The chain employs TRBV19 and TRBJ1-1; D not resolved. The CDR3 runs to 13 residues. Trimming removed 0 bases at V and 2 bases at J, with 4 bases between. From germline, CDR1 is LNHDA and CDR2 SQIVND (reference sequence).

This clone was counted ten times or more. This CDR3 reads CASSDFQGVHEQYF. CDR3 DNA sequence: TGTGCCAGCAGTGATTTCCAGGGGGTCCACGAGCAGTACTTC. This chain joins TRBV2 and TRBJ2-7, with 7 positions matching TRBD1. CDR1 is SNHLY, CDR2 FYNNEI, per germline. V shed 3 bases and J 5 bases; nucleotides not matched to a gene: 7. The CDR3 runs 14 residues.

This clone was observed at least ten times. The chain couples TRBV27 to TRBJ1-5; 8 positions agree with TRBD1. The germline CDR1 and CDR2 sequences are MNHEY and SMNVEV (reference sequence). V lost 4 bases to trimming and J lost 5 bases; unmatched junction nucleotides: 16. This CDR3 spans 18 amino acids. The CDR3 DNA reads as TGTGCCAGCAGTTCTCTGATCCCTGGGACAGGTACCGATCAGCCCCAGCATTTT. Protein product: CASSSLIPGTGTDQPQHF.

This clone occurred many times. The chain joins TRBV27 to TRBJ2-3; 9 nucleotides match TRBD2. CDR1 and CDR2 from the germline V gene are MNHEY and SMNVEV (reference sequence). With 3 bases clipped from V and 5 bases from J, the junction kept 9 bases outside the gene matches. There are 16 residues in the CDR3. CDR3 in DNA: TGTGCCAGCAGTTTGAATAGCGGGAGCCAGGGAGATACGCAGTATTTT. Translation gives CASSLNSGSQGDTQYF.

This clone appeared many times. This chain uses TRBV4-3 with TRBJ1-2; 7 positions agree with TRBD1. The CDR3 is 16 residues long. V gave up 0 bases and J gave up 5 bases; unmatched junction bases: 9. Germline V CDR1 and CDR2: LGHNA, YSLEER. The CDR3 DNA is TGCGCCAGCAGCCAAGACCCTCATTCAGGGGGGTATGGCTACACCTTC. Its protein is CASSQDPHSGGYGYTF.

This clone was seen many times. The rearrangement joins TRBV7-9 to TRBJ2-1; a possible D gene is TRBD1 (5 bases). CDR1 and CDR2 from the germline V gene are SEHNR and FQNEAQ (reference sequence). CDR3 length equals 13 residues. V was cut by 5 bases and J by 10 bases, with 15 bases left in between. The CDR3 nucleotides are TGTGCCAGCAGCCAGCAGGGTGCAGGCGAGCAGTTCTTC. Translation: CASSQQGAGEQFF.

This clone was found many times. The chain couples TRBV5-1 to TRBJ2-1, with D possibly being TRBD1 (8 bases). V was shortened by 5 bases and J by 6 bases, with 18 bases between the two germline ends. In germline, CDR1 is SGHRS, CDR2 YFSETQ. The length of the CDR3 is 15 residues. The CDR3 DNA is TGCGCCAGCAGAACAGGGGGGGCTCTAAGCAATGAGCAGTTCTTC. The encoded protein is CASRTGGALSNEQFF.

This clone was seen ten or more times. The chain joins TRBV14 to TRBJ2-5; 12 nucleotides line up with TRBD2. The CDR3 runs 15 residues. Germline V gene lookup returns CDR1 SGHDN and CDR2 FVKESK. The trim removed 4 bases at V and 4 bases at J, leaving 4 bases unmatched. CDR3 region: CASSRMGLAGETQYF. The CDR3 DNA follows: TGTGCCAGCAGCCGAATGGGACTAGCGGGAGAGACCCAGTACTTC.

This clone showed up many times. The chain links TRBV21-1 to TRBJ1-1; the DNA was not compared with TRBD1, the D call given in the table. TRBV21-1 is shown as a pseudogene. The CDR3 covers 13 residues. The CDR3 is CASTSGTKTEAFF. For the CDR3, the DNA is TGTGCCAGCACCTCCGGGACAAAGACTGAAGCTTTCTTT.